This T cell receptor beta chain appears in the sequencing data of a study of shared clonotypes between healthy human individuals (dated by TCRdb to 2020 to 2022). The study in broad terms: The cohort comprised a couple of women and three men aged 18 to 49 years. To estimate repertoire size and how much clonotype sharing occurs between individuals, the study deeply sequenced the blood TCR repertoires of about five healthy adults. Leukapheresis yielded between about 0.85 and 9.5 billion PBMCs per donor. To increase sequencing depth and limit assay-specific biases, different laboratories used diverse techniques to prepare libraries and sequence TCR repertoires. For each donor, CD4 naive and CD4 memory were each given three plates, CD8 naive was given two plates, and CD8 memory was given one plate. Overall results and qualifications from the work: Estimated clonotype richness was generally larger for naive than for memory subsets. Pairwise subsampling indicated that sequencing depth was expected to affect the degree of clonotype sharing among donors. The genetic and exposure-history diversity represented was limited by the small number of donors. Sampling was restricted to blood, and TCR repertoires in tissue are likely to differ from TCR repertoires in blood. Even with the large sequencing depth, rarefaction of the sorted-subset datasets indicated that sequencing was incomplete. Clonotypes shared by all four sorted-subset donors showed higher generation probabilities than non-shared clonotypes. When a handful of donors were compared, the shared fraction of clonotypes was around 5% for naive CD4, about 4% for naive CD8, 2.3% for memory CD4, and roughly 0.4% for memory CD8.

Trimming takes 3 bases from V and 4 bases from J, and the germline ends sit 18 bases apart. The CDR3 measures 17 amino acids from cysteine to phenylalanine. Here the CDR3 DNA is all that survives: 51 bases in frame from base 1. Based on the germline V gene, the CDR1 and CDR2 sequences are SGHVS and FNYEAQ. Using the deep immunoSEQ assay, TCR CDR3 regions were amplified from genomic DNA by multiplex PCR. Genomic DNA extracted from each cell subset was distributed evenly over all wells of several immunoSEQ 96-well plates, and each plate served as one replicate. For sorted subsets, about 0.2 ug genomic DNA, equal to about 30,000 T cell genomes, was loaded into each replicate PCR. Purified libraries were quantified with a Qubit 3.0 fluorometer, sized on a Bioanalyzer 2100, and re-quantified with the KAPA Library Quantification kit. A separate single-read 150-cycle Illumina NextSeq 550 flow cell was used to sequence each immunoSEQ 96-well plate. In the paper's pipeline: Because only junctional sequences without quality scores were contained in the immunoSEQ output, filtering matching that applied to full-length reads could not be performed. Sequences were annotated with PyIR, a Python wrapper for IgBLAST v1.9, and V/J genes and CDR3 were assigned using IMGT germline references. Reads were removed for weak V/J assignments (E-value above 1e-6), missing CDR3, stop codons, out-of-frame junctions, or ambiguous translated residues. V3J clonotypes were defined as sequences sharing the same inferred V gene, J gene, and CDR3 amino acid sequence. Percentage overlap between repertoires was computed as shared unique clonotypes divided by the size of the smaller repertoire. Three approaches were used to assess repertoire richness: RTK rarefaction, the Chao1 estimator, and Recon v2.1 estimates of unobserved clonotypes. OLGA was used to compute generation probabilities for all TCRbeta clonotypes that the gDNA method yielded from several donors. TCRdb retrieved this table from immuneACCESS and kept in-frame rearrangements only. Not all clones are present; in checked studies, unresolved V genes account for under half, and no reason is known for the remainder. That table gives V, J and clone size, and the DNA gave D and trimming. Within this sample are roughly 2.4 million clones, with under 97% of them counted one time only. Around 0.13% of the sample is in the top ten clones.

Donors were healthy HIV-negative adults with no recently reported acute infections or vaccinations. All donors were Caucasian adults living in Nashville, Tennessee, USA. CD4+ T cells were enriched by magnetic negative selection; naive cells were then positively selected on CD45RA, and the negative fraction formed the memory subset. Blood was collected by leukapheresis, and PBMCs were isolated by Ficoll-Histopaque density gradient centrifugation and then cryopreserved in liquid nitrogen vapor phase. Analytical flow cytometry was used to check the purity and quantity of each magnetically sorted T cell population. Each sorted fraction had its genomic DNA isolated and then quantified by UV absorbance on a Nanodrop 2000c. Comments on this clone: Which antigen it targets is not known. No base qualities exist here, and no much larger clone lies one base off it.

The TCR comes from a man in his late teens or twenties in good health. The sample comprised naive CD4+ T cells sorted from blood. Per the publication, the cell subset or site label means: CD45RA+ positively selected. This chain joins TRBV7-6 to TRBJ2-2; the D gene is tentatively TRBD1 or TRBD2, each matching 5 bases. The nucleotide sequence is given as TGTGCCAGCAGCTTGGGATGGGGACCCGTCTTCACCGGGGAGCTGTTTTTT. It encodes CASSLGWGPVFTGELFF.